The clone carrying this TCR beta chain was seen only a few times. Primers: 60 Vbeta forward and 13 Jbeta reverse. The table came from immunoSEQ multiplex PCR; TCRdb's copy has only in-frame clones and leaves some out. The sample lists under 200,000 clones, 60% to 85% occurring once. The CDR3 extends over 13 amino acids. Looked up from germline, CDR1 is MNHEY and CDR2 is SMNVEV (reference sequence). V was pared by 6 bases and J by 3 bases, with 11 bases between. The record originates from a study of cytomegalovirus exposure and HLA in healthy donors. Sample: PBMCs. This TCR was sampled from a man in his forties in good health and CMV-seronegative. The V and J genes are TRBV27 and TRBJ1-1; D might be TRBD1 (6 bases). CDR3 coding DNA: TGTGCCAGCAGGAACAGGGCGTACACTGAAGCTTTCTTT. Translated: CASRNRAYTEAFF.